Each of the 14 T cell receptor beta chains below was sequenced from the same sample in a study of blood T cell repertoires in COVID-19. The protocol was immunoSEQ multiplex PCR, while the TCRdb copy is restricted to in-frame clones and leaves out a portion. This repertoire shows some 360,000 clones, roughly nine tenths found once; its top ten account for around 4%. The sequencing input was peripheral blood. The receptors stem from a woman aged 55 to 70 with COVID-19, enrolled during active disease.

The gene calls are TRBV7-6 and TRBJ1-4; 10 bases match TRBD1. The V gene's germline CDR1 is SGHVS and CDR2 FNYEAQ. The CDR3 length is 15 residues. The junction had 7 bases not matched to a gene; V was cut back by 4 bases and J by 8 bases. CDR3 amino acids: CASSSDRGRLEKLFF. CDR3 coding DNA: TGTGCCAGCAGCTCTGACAGGGGGCGGTTGGAAAAACTGTTTTTT.

J is TRBJ1-1 and V is TRBV5-1; D is possibly TRBD1 (5 bases). Germline CDR1 SGHRS, CDR2 YFSETQ. The CDR3 sequence is 13 residues long. Trimming removed 8 bases at V and 5 bases at J, with 16 bases between. This chain's CDR3 is CASGPGVDTEAFF. CDR3 bases: TGCGCCAGTGGTCCGGGGGTTGATACTGAAGCTTTCTTT.

A note on this clone: This specimen includes other DNA sequences encoding the same CDR3. The chain uses TRBV5-1 and TRBJ1-1; D perhaps matches TRBD1 (5 bases). This CDR3 spans 14 amino acids. V was pared by 0 bases and J by 1 base, with 7 bases between. The germline V gene encodes CDR1 SGHRS and CDR2 YFSETQ. CDR3 coding DNA: TGCGCCAGCAGCTTGGCCGGGGGGAACACTGAAGCTTTCTTT. This gives the protein CASSLAGGNTEAFF.

The genes are TRBV3-1 (or the pseudogene TRBV3-2) and TRBJ1-3; D remains ambiguous. The CDR3 loop spans 13 amino acids. V dropped 7 bases and J dropped 4 bases, with 11 bases sitting between them. Germline V gene sequence: CDR1 LGHDT, CDR2 YNNKEL (reference sequence). This chain's CDR3 is CASTSTRGNTIYF. The DNA of the CDR3 is TGTGCCAGCACCTCCACCCGGGGAAACACCATATATTTT.

The rearrangement uses TRBV6-5 and TRBJ2-7, with a weak D call TRBD2 (5 bases). Looked up from germline, CDR1 is MNHEY and CDR2 is SVGAGI. Trimming removed 6 bases at V and 1 base at J, with 13 bases between. This CDR3 is 14 amino acids long. CDR3 protein: CASRAGLSSYEQYF. The CDR3 DNA is TGTGCCAGCAGGGCGGGCCTTAGTTCCTACGAGCAGTACTTC.

The V and J genes are TRBV4-1 and TRBJ2-1; 7 nucleotides align to TRBD1. The CDR3 totals 14 residues. CDR1 and CDR2 (germline): MGHRA, YSYEKL. V lost 2 bases to trimming and J lost 6 bases; unmatched junction nucleotides: 4. CDR3 nucleotides: TGCGCCAGCAGCCAACCAAGACAGGGCAATGAGCAGTTCTTC. Translated, it gives CASSQPRQGNEQFF.

The DNA of the CDR3 is TGTGCCAGCAGCCCCCGTACGAAGGGAGACGGAACATCAGAAAAACTGTTTTTT. It encodes CASSPRTKGDGTSEKLFF. The chain joins TRBV11-2 to TRBJ1-4; D unclear. Trimming stripped 5 bases from V and 8 bases from J, with 27 bases between. The CDR3 spans 18 residues. The germline CDR1 and CDR2 sequences are SGHAT and FQNNGV.

This rearrangement joins TRBV6-1 to TRBJ2-2; TRBD1 is a possible D gene (5 bases). This CDR3 spans 15 amino acids. V was clipped by 2 bases and J by 4 bases, with 11 bases between them. Germline V gives CDR1 MNHNS, CDR2 SASEGT. CDR3 in amino acids: CASSEYQGGTGELFF. CDR3 coding DNA: TGTGCCAGCAGTGAATACCAGGGTGGCACCGGGGAGCTGTTTTTT.

The chain couples TRBV19 to TRBJ1-6; D remains unclear. The CDR3 length is 17 residues. V was shortened by 4 bases and J by 0 bases, with 13 bases between the two germline ends. CDR1 is LNHDA and CDR2 is SQIVND in the germline V gene (reference sequence). In nucleotides, the CDR3 is TGTGCCAGTAGTACTCCACCGTCTAGCTCCTATAATTCACCCCTCCACTTT. Protein: CASSTPPSSSYNSPLHF.

The chain is built from TRBV5-1 and TRBJ1-1; no reliable D call. Trimming removed 5 bases at V and 4 bases at J, with 9 bases between. This CDR3 spans 12 amino acids. CDR1 is SGHRS, CDR2 YFSETQ, per germline. The CDR3 sequence: CASRSRGTEAFF. The CDR3 DNA reads as TGCGCCAGCAGGTCGCGGGGCACTGAAGCTTTCTTT.

A note on this clone: The same CDR3 arises from other DNA sequences in this sample as well. This CDR3 is CASSVGGTDTQYF. As DNA, the CDR3 is TGTGCCAGCAGCGTAGGAGGGACAGATACGCAGTATTTT. The chain uses TRBV9 and TRBJ2-3; D might be TRBD2 (5 bases). Germline CDR1 reads SGDLS; CDR2 reads YYNGEE. This CDR3 contains 13 residues. Deletions cut 0 bases from V and 3 bases from J, with 5 bases between.

The CDR3 coding sequence is TGTGCCAGCAGCGGGGGGGGGCAGCCCCAGCATTTT. It translates to CASSGGGQPQHF. The chain couples TRBV7-8 to TRBJ1-5; D is perhaps TRBD1 (5 bases). The ends were cut back, 5 bases at V and 7 bases at J, with 9 bases in the middle. This CDR3 has 12 residues. Germline lookup yields CDR1 SGHVS and CDR2 FQNEAQ.

This clone was picked up one time. The chain couples TRBV5-8 to TRBJ2-3, with 8 bases aligning to TRBD1. Germline-derived CDR1 and CDR2 are SGHTS and YDEGEE. J lost 6 bases, V lost 0 bases, and 6 bases had no gene match. The CDR3 runs to 15 residues. The CDR3 DNA reads as TGTGCCAGCAGCTTGGGGCCGGACAGGGATGATACGCAGTATTTT. Amino acid sequence: CASSLGPDRDDTQYF.

This chain joins TRBV25-1 and TRBJ1-4, with TRBD1 matching 7 bases. The CDR3 runs to 14 residues. In germline, CDR1 is MGHDK, CDR2 SYGVNS. V lost 4 bases to trimming and J lost 8 bases; unmatched junction nucleotides: 7. The CDR3 is CASSAPGGGEKLFF. The CDR3 DNA reads TGTGCCAGCAGTGCACCAGGGGGAGGAGAAAAACTGTTTTTT.